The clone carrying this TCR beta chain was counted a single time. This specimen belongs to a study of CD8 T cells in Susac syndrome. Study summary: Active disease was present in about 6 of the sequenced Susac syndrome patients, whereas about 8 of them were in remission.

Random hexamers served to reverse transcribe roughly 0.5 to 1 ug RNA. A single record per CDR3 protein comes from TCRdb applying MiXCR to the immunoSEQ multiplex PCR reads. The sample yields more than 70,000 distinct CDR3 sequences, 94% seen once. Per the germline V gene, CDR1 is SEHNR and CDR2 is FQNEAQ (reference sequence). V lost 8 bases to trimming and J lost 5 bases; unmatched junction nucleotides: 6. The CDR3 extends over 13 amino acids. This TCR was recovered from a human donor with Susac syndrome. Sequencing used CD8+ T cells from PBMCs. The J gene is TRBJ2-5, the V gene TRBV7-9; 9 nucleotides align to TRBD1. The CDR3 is CASRTGGIETQYF. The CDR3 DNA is TGTGCCAGCCGTACAGGGGGCATCGAGACCCAGTACTTC.